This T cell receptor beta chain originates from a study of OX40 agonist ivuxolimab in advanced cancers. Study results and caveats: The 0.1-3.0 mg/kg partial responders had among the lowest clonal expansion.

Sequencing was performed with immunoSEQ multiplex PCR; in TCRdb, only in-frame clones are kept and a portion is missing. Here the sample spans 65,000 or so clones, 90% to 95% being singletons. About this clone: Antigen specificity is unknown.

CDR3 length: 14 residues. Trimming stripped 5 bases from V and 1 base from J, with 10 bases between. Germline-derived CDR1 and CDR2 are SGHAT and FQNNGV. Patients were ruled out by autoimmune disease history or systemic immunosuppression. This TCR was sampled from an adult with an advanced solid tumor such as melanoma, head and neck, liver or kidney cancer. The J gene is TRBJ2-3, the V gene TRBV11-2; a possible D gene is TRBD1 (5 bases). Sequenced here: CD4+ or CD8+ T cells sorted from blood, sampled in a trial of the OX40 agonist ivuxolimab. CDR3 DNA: TGTGCCAGCAGCACAGAACAGGGCACAGATACGCAGTATTTT. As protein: CASSTEQGTDTQYF.